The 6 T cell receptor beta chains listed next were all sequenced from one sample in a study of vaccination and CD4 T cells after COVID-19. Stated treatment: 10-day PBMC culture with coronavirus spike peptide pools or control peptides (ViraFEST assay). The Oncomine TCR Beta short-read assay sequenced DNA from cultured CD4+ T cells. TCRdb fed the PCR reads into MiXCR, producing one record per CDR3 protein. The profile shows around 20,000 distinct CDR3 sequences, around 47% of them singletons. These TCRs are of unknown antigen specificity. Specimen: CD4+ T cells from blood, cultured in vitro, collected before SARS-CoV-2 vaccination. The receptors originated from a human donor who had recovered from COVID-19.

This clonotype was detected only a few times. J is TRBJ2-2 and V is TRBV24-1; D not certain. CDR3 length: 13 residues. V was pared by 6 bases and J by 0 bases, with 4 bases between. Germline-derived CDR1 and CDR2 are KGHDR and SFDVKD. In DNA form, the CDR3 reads TGTGCCACCAGTACAGCGAACACCGGGGAGCTGTTTTTT. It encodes CATSTANTGELFF.

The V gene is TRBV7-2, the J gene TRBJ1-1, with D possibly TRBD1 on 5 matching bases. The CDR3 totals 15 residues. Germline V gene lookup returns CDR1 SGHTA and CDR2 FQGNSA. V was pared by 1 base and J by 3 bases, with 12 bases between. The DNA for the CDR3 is TGTGCCAGCAGCTTAGAGGGGTCGTGGGACACTGAAGCTTTCTTT. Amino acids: CASSLEGSWDTEAFF. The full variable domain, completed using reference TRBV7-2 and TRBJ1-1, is GAGVSQSPSNKVTEKGKDVELRCDPISGHTALYWYRQSLGQGLEFLIYFQGNSAPDKSGLPSDRFSAERTGGSVSTLTIQRTQQEDSAVYLCASSLEGSWDTEAFFGQGTRLTVV.

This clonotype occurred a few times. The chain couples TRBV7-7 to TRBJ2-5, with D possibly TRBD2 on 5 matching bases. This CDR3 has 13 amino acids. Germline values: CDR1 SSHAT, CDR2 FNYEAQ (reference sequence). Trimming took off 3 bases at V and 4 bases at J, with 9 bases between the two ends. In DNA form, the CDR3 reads TGTGCCAGCAGCTTGAGGGTGAGAGAGACCCAGTACTTC. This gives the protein CASSLRVRETQYF. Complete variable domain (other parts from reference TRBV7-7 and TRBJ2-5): GAGVSQSPRYKVTKRGQDVTLRCDPISSHATLYWYQQALGQGPEFLTYFNYEAQPDKSGLPSDRFSAERPEGSISTLTIQRTEQRDSAMYRCASSLRVRETQYFGPGTRLLVL.

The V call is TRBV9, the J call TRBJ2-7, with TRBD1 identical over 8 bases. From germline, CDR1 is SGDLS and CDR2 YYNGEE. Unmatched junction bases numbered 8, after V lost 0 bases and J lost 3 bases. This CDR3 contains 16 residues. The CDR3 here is CASSVAPDREGYEQYF. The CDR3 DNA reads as TGTGCCAGCAGCGTAGCCCCGGACAGGGAAGGCTACGAGCAGTACTTC. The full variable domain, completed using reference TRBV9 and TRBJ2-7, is DSGVTQTPKHLITATGQRVTLRCSPRSGDLSVYWYQQSLDQGLQFLIQYYNGEERAKGNILERFSAQQFPDLHSELNLSSLELGDSALYFCASSVAPDREGYEQYFGPGTRLTVT.

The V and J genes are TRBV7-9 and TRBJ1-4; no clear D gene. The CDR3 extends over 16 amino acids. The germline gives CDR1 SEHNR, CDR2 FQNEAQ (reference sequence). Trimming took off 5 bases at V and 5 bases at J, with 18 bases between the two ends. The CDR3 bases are TGTGCCAGCAGCCCAACGCGACCGGCCTCCAATGAAAAACTGTTTTTT. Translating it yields CASSPTRPASNEKLFF.

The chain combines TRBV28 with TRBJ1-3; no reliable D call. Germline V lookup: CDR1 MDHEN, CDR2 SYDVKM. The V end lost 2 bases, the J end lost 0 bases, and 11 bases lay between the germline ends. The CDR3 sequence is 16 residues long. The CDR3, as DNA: TGTGCCAGCAGTTTAGGGCAGGTCGGCTCTGGAAACACCATATATTTT. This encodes CASSLGQVGSGNTIYF.